In its sample, the clone carrying this T cell receptor (beta chain) was seen a few times. Its antigen remains unknown. The data were taken from a study of T cell repertoires in cytomegalovirus infection. The overall study: Public TCR beta signatures indicated both CMV infection and matching HLA type. Study-wide points: Cumulative frequency of public TCR beta families picked out carriers of CMV plus the relevant HLA. The study found HLA-C-restricted CMV-specific TCR beta clonotypes dominating the ex vivo response.

Each CDR3 protein is one row after TCRdb ran MiXCR on the reads. The top ten hold around 13% of the sample, which has about 530,000 distinct CDR3 sequences, 26% seen once. Germline lookup yields CDR1 LNHDA and CDR2 SQIVND (reference sequence). The ends lost 6 bases at V and 4 bases at J; junction bases unmatched: 6. The CDR3 sequence is 14 residues long. The chain couples TRBV19 to TRBJ1-5; TRBD1 matches at 7 bases. This TCR came from a human donor in good health (CMV status not recorded). Some clones in this sample may be carry-over from other donors' samples. The sequencing sample was made of PBMCs. This CDR3 reads CASRLGTANQPQHF. The CDR3 DNA sequence: TGTGCCAGTAGACTCGGGACAGCGAATCAGCCCCAGCATTTT.